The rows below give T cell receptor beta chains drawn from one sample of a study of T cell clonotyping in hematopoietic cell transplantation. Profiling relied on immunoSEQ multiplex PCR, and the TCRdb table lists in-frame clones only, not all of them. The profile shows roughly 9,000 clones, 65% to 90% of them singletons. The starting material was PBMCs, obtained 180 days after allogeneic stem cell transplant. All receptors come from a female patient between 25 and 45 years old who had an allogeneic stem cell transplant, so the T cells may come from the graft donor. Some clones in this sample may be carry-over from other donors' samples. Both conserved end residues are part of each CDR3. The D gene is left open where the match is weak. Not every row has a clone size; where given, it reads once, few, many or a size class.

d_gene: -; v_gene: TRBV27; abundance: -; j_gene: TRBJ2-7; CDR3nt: TGTGCCCCGACGGCCCCCCGGGGGCCGGGGAGCTACGAGCAGTACTTC; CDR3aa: CAPTAPRGPGSYEQYF
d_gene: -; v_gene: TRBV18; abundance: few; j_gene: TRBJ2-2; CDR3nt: TGTGCCAGCTCACCATTTCTACAGAACACCGGGGAGCTGTTTTTT; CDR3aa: CASSPFLQNTGELFF
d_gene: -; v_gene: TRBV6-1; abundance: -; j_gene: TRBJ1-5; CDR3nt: TGTGCCAGCAGTGAAGGCAACCTCTTGCCCCAGCATTTT; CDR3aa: CASSEGNLLPQHF
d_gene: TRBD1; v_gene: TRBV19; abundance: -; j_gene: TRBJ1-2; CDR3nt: TGTGCCAGTAGGGCAGGGGGGACTTTGGCGGGCTACACCTTC; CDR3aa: CASRAGGTLAGYTF
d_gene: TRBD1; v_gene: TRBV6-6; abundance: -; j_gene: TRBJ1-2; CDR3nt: TGTGCCAGCAGTTACTCCCGGGACAGGGATCGGGGCTACACCTTC; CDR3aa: CASSYSRDRDRGYTF
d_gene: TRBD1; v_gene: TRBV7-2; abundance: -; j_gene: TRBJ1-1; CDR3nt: TGTGCCAGCAGTCCTAACAGGGGTTACACTGAAGCTTTCTTT; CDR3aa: CASSPNRGYTEAFF
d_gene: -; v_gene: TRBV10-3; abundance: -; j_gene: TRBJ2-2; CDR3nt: TGTGCCATCAGTGACCACAGGAGCGCGAACACCGGGGAGCTGTTTTTT; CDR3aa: CAISDHRSANTGELFF
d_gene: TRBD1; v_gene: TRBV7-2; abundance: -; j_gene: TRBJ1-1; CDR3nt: TGTGCCAGCAGCTTAGTGGGACAGTCTAAGGCTTTCTTT; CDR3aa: CASSLVGQSKAFF
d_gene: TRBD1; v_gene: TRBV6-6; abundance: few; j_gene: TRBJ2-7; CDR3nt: TGTGCCAGCAGTCTCACAGGGGTCTACGAGCAGTACTTC; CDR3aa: CASSLTGVYEQYF
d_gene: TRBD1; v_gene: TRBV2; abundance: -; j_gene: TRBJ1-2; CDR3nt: TGTGCCAGCAGCGTTGACAGGGGAGCGGATGGCTACACCTTC; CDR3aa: CASSVDRGADGYTF
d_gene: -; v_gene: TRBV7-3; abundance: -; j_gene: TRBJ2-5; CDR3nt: TGTGCCAGCAGCCAGCATGGGGGACAAGAGACCCAGTACTTC; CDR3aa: CASSQHGGQETQYF
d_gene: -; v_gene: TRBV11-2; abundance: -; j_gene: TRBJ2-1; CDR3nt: TGTGCCAGCAGCTTAGGACAGGTAGGTGAGCAGTTCTTC; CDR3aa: CASSLGQVGEQFF
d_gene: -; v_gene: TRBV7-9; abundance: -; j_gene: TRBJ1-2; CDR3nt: TGTGCCAGCAGCTTATTGGGACTAACTAACTATGGCTACACCTTC; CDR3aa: CASSLLGLTNYGYTF
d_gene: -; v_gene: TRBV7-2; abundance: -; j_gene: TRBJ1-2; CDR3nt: TGTGCCAGCAGTCCACGCTCGGGGTTGGATGGCTACACCTTC; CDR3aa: CASSPRSGLDGYTF
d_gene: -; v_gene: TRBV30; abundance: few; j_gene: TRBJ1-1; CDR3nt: TGTGCCTGGAGCCCATCGGCGGGAAAATTCATGAACACTGAAGCTTTCTTT; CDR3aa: CAWSPSAGKFMNTEAFF
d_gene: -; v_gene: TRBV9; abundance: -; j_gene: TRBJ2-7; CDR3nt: TGTGCCAGCAGCGTAGATCCCGTACGAGAGCAGTACTTC; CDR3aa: CASSVDPVREQYF
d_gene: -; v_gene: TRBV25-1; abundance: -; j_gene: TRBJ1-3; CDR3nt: TGTGCCAGCAAAGGAGGAAACACCATATATTTT; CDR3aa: CASKGGNTIYF
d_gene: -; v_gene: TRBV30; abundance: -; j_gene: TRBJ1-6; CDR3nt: TGTGCCTGGAGTGCAGGTTTATTTAGAAGTTCACCCCTCCACTTT; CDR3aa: CAWSAGLFRSSPLHF
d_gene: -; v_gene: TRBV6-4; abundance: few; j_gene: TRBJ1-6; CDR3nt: TGTGCCAGCAGTGCGAACCCGGGGAATTCACCCCTCCACTTT; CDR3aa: CASSANPGNSPLHF
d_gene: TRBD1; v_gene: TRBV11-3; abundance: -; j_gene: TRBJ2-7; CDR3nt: TGTGCCAGCACACACAGGGACAGGGCCCTCGAGCAGTACTTC; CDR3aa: CASTHRDRALEQYF
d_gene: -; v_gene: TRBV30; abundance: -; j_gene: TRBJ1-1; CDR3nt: TGTGCCTGGATGGTGAACACTGAAGCTTTCTTT; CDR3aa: CAWMVNTEAFF
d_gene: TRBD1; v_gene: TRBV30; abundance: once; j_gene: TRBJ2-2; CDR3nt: TGTGCCTGGCGTTCTACCGGGACAGGGGGCACCGGGGAGCTGTTTTTT; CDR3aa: CAWRSTGTGGTGELFF
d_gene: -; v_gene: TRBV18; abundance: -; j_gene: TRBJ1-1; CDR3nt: TGTGCCAGCTCACCAGGTAGTAACACTGAAGCTTTCTTT; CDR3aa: CASSPGSNTEAFF
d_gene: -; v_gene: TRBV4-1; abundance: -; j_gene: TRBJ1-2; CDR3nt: TGCGCCAGCAGCCAAGCCGGCGGGGGATATGGCTACACCTTC; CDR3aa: CASSQAGGGYGYTF
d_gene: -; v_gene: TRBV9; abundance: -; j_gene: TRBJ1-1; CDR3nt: TGTGCCAGCAGCGTAGAGGGTCACGCAGGGAAGGAAGGAGCTTTCTTT; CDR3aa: CASSVEGHAGKEGAFF
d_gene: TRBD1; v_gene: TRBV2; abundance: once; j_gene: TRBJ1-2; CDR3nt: TGTGCCAGCAGTGAAACAGTTGGACAGGGACTGTATGGCTACACCTTC; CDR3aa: CASSETVGQGLYGYTF
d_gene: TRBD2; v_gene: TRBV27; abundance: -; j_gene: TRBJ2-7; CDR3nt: TGTGCCAGCAGTCCCTCACGGGGGGGCGAGCAGTACTTC; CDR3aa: CASSPSRGGEQYF
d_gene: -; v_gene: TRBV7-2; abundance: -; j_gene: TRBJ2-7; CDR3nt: TGTGCCAGCAGCCGCAGGGGGGGACTCTACGAGCAGTACTTC; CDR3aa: CASSRRGGLYEQYF
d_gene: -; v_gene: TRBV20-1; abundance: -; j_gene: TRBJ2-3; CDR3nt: TGCAGTGCCACGAGAGCAGATACGCAGTATTTT; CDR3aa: CSATRADTQYF
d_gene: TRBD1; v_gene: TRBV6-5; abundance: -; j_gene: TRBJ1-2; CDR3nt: TGTGCCAGCAGCCCCGGACAGGGGTGGTCTGGCTACACCTTC; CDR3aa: CASSPGQGWSGYTF
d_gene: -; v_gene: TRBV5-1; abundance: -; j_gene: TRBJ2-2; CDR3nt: TGCGCCAGCAGCTTGGAGACGAGAGGAGTTTACACCGGGGAGCTGTTTTTT; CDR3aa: CASSLETRGVYTGELFF
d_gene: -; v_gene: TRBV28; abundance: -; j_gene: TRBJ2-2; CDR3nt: TGTGCCAGCATCACAGCGGGCCGGGCTAACACCGGGGAGCTGTTTTTT; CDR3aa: CASITAGRANTGELFF
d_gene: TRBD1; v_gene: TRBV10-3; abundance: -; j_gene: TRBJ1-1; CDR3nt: TGTGCCATCAGTACAGGGGACACTGAAGCTTTCTTT; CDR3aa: CAISTGDTEAFF
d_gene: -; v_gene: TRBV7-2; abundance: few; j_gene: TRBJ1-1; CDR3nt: TGTGCCAGCAGGCTTAGTGGGGGCGCGAATGAAGCTTTCTTT; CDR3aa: CASRLSGGANEAFF
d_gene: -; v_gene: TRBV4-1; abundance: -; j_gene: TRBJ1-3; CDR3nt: TGCGCCAGCAGCCTTGGACAGCCCTCTGGAAACACCATATATTTT; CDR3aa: CASSLGQPSGNTIYF
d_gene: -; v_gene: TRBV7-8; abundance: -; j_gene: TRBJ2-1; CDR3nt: TGTGCCAGCAGCTTAGATTTGGGGGGGCCCTACAATGAGCAGTTCTTC; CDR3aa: CASSLDLGGPYNEQFF
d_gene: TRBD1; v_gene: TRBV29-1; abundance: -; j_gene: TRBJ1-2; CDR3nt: TGCAGCGTCCTCCCACAGGGGAGTTATGGCTACACCTTC; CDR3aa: CSVLPQGSYGYTF
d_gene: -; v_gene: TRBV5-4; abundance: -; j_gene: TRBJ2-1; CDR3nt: TGTGCCAGCAGCCCCGGTGGGCAGGCGATACCCTCCTACAATGAGCAGTTCTTC; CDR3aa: CASSPGGQAIPSYNEQFF
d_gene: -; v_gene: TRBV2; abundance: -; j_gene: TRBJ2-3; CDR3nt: TGTGCAAACGGGACATATCACACAGATACGCAGTATTTT; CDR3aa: CANGTYHTDTQYF
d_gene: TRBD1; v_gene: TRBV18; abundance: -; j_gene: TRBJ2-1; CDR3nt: TGTGCCAGCTCACCCGGACAGGGGGCCTACAATGAGCAGTTCTTC; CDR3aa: CASSPGQGAYNEQFF
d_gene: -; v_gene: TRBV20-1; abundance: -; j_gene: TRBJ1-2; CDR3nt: TGCAGTGCCATGCCCCCTGATGGCTACACCTTC; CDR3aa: CSAMPPDGYTF
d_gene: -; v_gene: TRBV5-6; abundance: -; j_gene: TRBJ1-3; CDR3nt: TGTGCCAGCAGCTTGACCGGGTTCTCTGGAAACACCATATATTTT; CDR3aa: CASSLTGFSGNTIYF
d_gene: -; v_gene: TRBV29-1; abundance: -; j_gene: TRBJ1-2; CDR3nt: TGCAGCGTTGGGGGGGGAGGGTTAAACTATGGCTACACCTTC; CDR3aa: CSVGGGGLNYGYTF